Each of the 11 T cell receptor beta chains below was sequenced from the same sample in a study of shared clonotypes between healthy human individuals. Profiling relied on immunoSEQ multiplex PCR, and the TCRdb table lists in-frame clones only, not all of them. The repertoire holds 450,000 to 600,000 clones, with approximately 79% as singletons. The sample comprised PBMCs. These receptors were taken from a woman in her 40s in good health. Some clones in this sample may be carry-over from other donors' samples.

With respect to this clone: The sample has other DNA sequences that encode this CDR3 too. The V and J genes are TRBV18 and TRBJ2-5, with D hard to call. CDR3 length: 12 amino acids. The germline gives CDR1 KGHSH, CDR2 LQKENI. With 0 bases removed from V and 4 bases from J, the gap between germline ends came to 3 bases. Here the CDR3 DNA reads TGTGCCAGCTCACCACCGGGAGAGACCCAGTACTTC. It is translated as CASSPPGETQYF.

CDR3 sequence (DNA): TGCAGTGCGATCGACAGTTACGAGCAGTACTTC. Amino acids: CSAIDSYEQYF. The chain recombines TRBV20-1 with TRBJ2-7; weak D call: TRBD1 (5 bases). Germline lookup yields CDR1 DFQATT and CDR2 SNEGSKA (reference sequence). Trimming took 6 bases from V and 4 from J, leaving 10 bases between them. There are 11 residues in the CDR3.

The genes are TRBV5-6 and TRBJ1-1; 9 bases are shared with TRBD1. The V segment lost 4 bases and the J segment 5 bases; nucleotides outside the gene matches: 9. CDR3 length equals 15 residues. The V gene's germline CDR1 is SGHDT and CDR2 YYEEEE. CDR3 sequence reads: CASSRTGGAETEAFF. The CDR3 DNA sequence: TGTGCCAGCAGCCGCACAGGGGGCGCGGAGACTGAAGCTTTCTTT.

The chain recombines TRBV6-5 with TRBJ1-5, with a weak D call TRBD1 (5 bases). Germline V gives CDR1 MNHEY, CDR2 SVGAGI. V shed 11 bases and J shed 4 bases, with 15 bases lying between them. The CDR3 extends over 13 amino acids. The CDR3 region is CAVSPGTNQPQHF. The CDR3 nucleotides are TGTGCCGTCTCCCCAGGGACGAATCAGCCCCAGCATTTT.

The rearrangement uses TRBV5-1 and TRBJ2-2, with 9 positions matching TRBD1. The CDR3 length is 17 residues. Germline trimming cut 3 bases from V and 5 bases from J; bases unmatched to any gene: 11. Germline V CDR1 and CDR2: SGHRS, YFSETQ. The CDR3 sequence is CASSSSYTGGLTGELFF. DNA for the CDR3: TGCGCCAGCAGCTCCAGCTACACAGGGGGCCTTACCGGGGAGCTGTTTTTT.

Worth noting for this clone: The same CDR3 is also encoded by other DNA sequences in this sample. The chain links TRBV18 to TRBJ2-3; D is unclear. The V gene's germline CDR1 is KGHSH and CDR2 LQKENI. The CDR3 runs to 13 residues. Trimming cost V 2 bases and J 0 bases, with 3 bases left between them. CDR3 DNA sequence: TGTGCCAGCTCACCAGGCAGCACAGATACGCAGTATTTT. Amino acid sequence: CASSPGSTDTQYF.

This chain connects TRBV11-2 to TRBJ2-3, with D maybe TRBD2 (6 bases). The CDR3 consists of 14 residues. Germline values: CDR1 SGHAT, CDR2 FQNNGV. V gave up 5 bases and J gave up 0 bases, with 9 bases separating them. The CDR3 reads CASSPSGSTDTQYF. Written as DNA, the CDR3 is TGTGCCAGCAGCCCAAGCGGGAGCACAGATACGCAGTATTTT.

This chain connects TRBV15 to TRBJ2-3, with TRBD2 as a possible D gene (6 bases). The CDR3 is made up of 15 amino acids. V gave up 11 bases and J gave up 0 bases, with 18 bases separating them. Per the germline V gene, CDR1 is LNHNV and CDR2 is YYDKDF (reference sequence). The CDR3: CAAMRASDSTDTQYF. The CDR3 DNA is TGTGCCGCCATGAGGGCTAGCGATAGCACAGATACGCAGTATTTT.

The chain couples TRBV29-1 to TRBJ2-5; tentatively, D is TRBD1 (6 bases). With 4 bases removed from V and 2 bases from J, the gap between germline ends came to 14 bases. Germline V gene lookup returns CDR1 SQVTM and CDR2 ANQGSEA. The CDR3 has 14 amino acids. The CDR3 DNA is TGCAGCGTTGTGAACAGGGCAAGGCAAGAGACCCAGTACTTC. As protein: CSVVNRARQETQYF.

This clone was detected ten times or more. This chain uses TRBV4-3 with TRBJ2-3, with no clear D. This CDR3 spans 14 amino acids. The V end was cut by 0 bases, the J end by 8 bases, with 12 bases between. Germline V gene lookup returns CDR1 LGHNA and CDR2 YSLEER. CDR3 DNA: TGCGCCAGCAGCCAAGATAGCAGCCGGGCTACGCAGTATTTT. Amino acid sequence: CASSQDSSRATQYF.

This chain uses TRBV27 with TRBJ2-3, with D hard to call. The V gene's germline CDR1 is MNHEY and CDR2 SMNVEV (reference sequence). V was trimmed by 1 base and J by 10 bases, leaving 9 bases between them. The CDR3 runs 12 residues. The DNA of the CDR3 is TGTGCCAGCAGTTTATATGGTCAACCGCAGTATTTT. It yields the protein CASSLYGQPQYF.